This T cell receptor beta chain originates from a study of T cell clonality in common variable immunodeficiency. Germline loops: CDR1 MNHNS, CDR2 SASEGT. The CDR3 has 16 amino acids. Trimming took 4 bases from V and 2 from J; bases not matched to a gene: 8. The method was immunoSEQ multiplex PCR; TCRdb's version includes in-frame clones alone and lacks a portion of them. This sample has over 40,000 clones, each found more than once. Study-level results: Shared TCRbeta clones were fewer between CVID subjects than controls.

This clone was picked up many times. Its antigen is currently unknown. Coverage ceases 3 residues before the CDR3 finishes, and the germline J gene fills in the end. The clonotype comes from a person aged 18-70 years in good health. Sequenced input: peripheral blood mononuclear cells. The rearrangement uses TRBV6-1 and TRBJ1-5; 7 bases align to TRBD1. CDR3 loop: CASSGQGLMGNQPQHF. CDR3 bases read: TGTGCCAGCAGTGGACAGGGATTAATGGGCAATCAGCCC.